This TCR beta chain was identified during a study of blood T cell repertoires in COVID-19. Study as a whole: PBMCs, B-cell-depleted T cells, or T cells were the source of the cDNA or gDNA that made up the material.

Enrolled during active infection, Seattle patients were then followed longitudinally. This clone turned up a few times. V was cut by 10 bases and J by 0 bases, with 13 bases left in between. The CDR3 is made up of 13 amino acids. Germline CDR1 is ENHRY and CDR2 is SYGVKD. In the authors' methods: For nucleated cells, counts were estimated from reference gene primer amplification. The assay was immunoSEQ multiplex PCR, and TCRdb's table has in-frame clones only and misses some. The DNA was the basis for D and trimming; V, J and clone size are from that table. The sample includes about 480,000 clones, 85% to 90% of them seen just once.

The TCR sequence derives from a man aged 18 to 30 with COVID-19, enrolled during active disease. Sequencing input: peripheral blood. J is TRBJ2-7 and V is TRBV10-3; D is uncertain. The CDR3 here is CATSVIGSYEQYF. The CDR3 coding sequence is TGTGCCACCTCAGTAATTGGCTCCTACGAGCAGTACTTC.